A selection of T cell receptor beta chains follows, all from one sample in a study of OX40 agonist ivuxolimab in advanced cancers. Profiled with immunoSEQ multiplex PCR; TCRdb holds only in-frame clones, not every one. The sample yields 70,000 or so clones, 65% to 90% seen once. The sample in question was CD4+ or CD8+ T cells sorted from blood, obtained in a trial of the OX40 agonist ivuxolimab. The receptors come from an adult with an advanced solid tumor such as melanoma, head and neck, liver or kidney cancer. Each CDR3 is given with its conserved first and last residue. D genes are given only for firm matches. Part of the rows lack a size; the others show once, few, many or a class for expanded clones.

J: TRBJ1-5
D: TRBD1
size: .
V: TRBV6-5
DNA: TGTGCCAGCAGTCAGACAGGGGGCAGCAATCAGCCCCAGCATTTT
CDR3: CASSQTGGSNQPQHF

J: TRBJ2-1
D: TRBD2
size: few
V: TRBV7-2
DNA: TGTGCCAGCAGCTTAAGCGGGGAGACCTACAATGAGCAGTTCTTC
CDR3: CASSLSGETYNEQFF

J: TRBJ1-6
D: .
size: once
V: TRBV5-1
DNA: TGTGCCAGCTCTCAGGCCCCGGGCTCACCCCTCCACTTT
CDR3: CASSQAPGSPLHF

J: TRBJ1-3
D: .
size: .
V: TRBV6-1
DNA: TGTGCCAGAGGGAGTAGGAAATCTGGAAACACCATATATTTT
CDR3: CARGSRKSGNTIYF

J: TRBJ2-1
D: TRBD2
size: .
V: TRBV7-2
DNA: TGTGCCAGCAGCTCTTTTCAACTAGCGGGGGCCTACAATGAGCAGTTCTTC
CDR3: CASSSFQLAGAYNEQFF

J: TRBJ1-1
D: TRBD1
size: few
V: TRBV14
DNA: TGTGCCAGCAGCCCCCGGACAGGCTTGGGAACTGAAGCTTTCTTT
CDR3: CASSPRTGLGTEAFF

J: TRBJ2-2
D: .
size: .
V: TRBV11-2
DNA: TGTGCCAGCAGCTTGGTTCAGTTCACCGGGGAGCTGTTTTTT
CDR3: CASSLVQFTGELFF

J: TRBJ1-2
D: .
size: .
V: TRBV5-1
DNA: TGCGCCAGCAGCTTGGGACAGGATCATGGCTACACCTTC
CDR3: CASSLGQDHGYTF

J: TRBJ1-1
D: .
size: .
V: TRBV5-6
DNA: TGTGCCAGCAGCACCTTGAACACTGAAGCTTTCTTT
CDR3: CASSTLNTEAFF

J: TRBJ2-3
D: TRBD2
size: .
V: TRBV5-1
DNA: TGCGCCAGCAGCTTAACTAGCGGGGGAGGGACAGATACGCAGTATTTT
CDR3: CASSLTSGGGTDTQYF

J: TRBJ2-5
D: TRBD1
size: .
V: TRBV6-5
DNA: TGTGCCAGCAGGACGACAGGGGGGTACGAGACCCAGTACTTC
CDR3: CASRTTGGYETQYF

J: TRBJ2-3
D: .
size: .
V: TRBV11-2
DNA: TGTGCCAGCACCCTGGACAGAGATACGCAGTATTTT
CDR3: CASTLDRDTQYF

J: TRBJ1-2
D: .
size: .
V: TRBV27
DNA: TGTGCCAGCAGTCCCAGCACCGCCTCCCCCTATGGCTACACCTTC
CDR3: CASSPSTASPYGYTF

J: TRBJ2-7
D: TRBD2
size: .
V: TRBV19
DNA: TGTGCCAGTAGTGAGCGGACTAGCCTGGCCTACGAGCAGTACTTC
CDR3: CASSERTSLAYEQYF

J: TRBJ2-3
D: .
size: .
V: TRBV7-2
DNA: TGTGCCACCAGAACTGGGGGTCGAACAGATACGCAGTATTTT
CDR3: CATRTGGRTDTQYF

J: TRBJ2-1
D: TRBD1
size: few
V: TRBV7-2
DNA: TGTGCCAGCAGCATCGGACAGGGTTCTTACAATGAGCAGTTCTTC
CDR3: CASSIGQGSYNEQFF

J: TRBJ1-2
D: TRBD1
size: .
V: TRBV6-6
DNA: TGTGCCAGCAGTCCCAGGACAGGGGACGGCTACACCTTC
CDR3: CASSPRTGDGYTF